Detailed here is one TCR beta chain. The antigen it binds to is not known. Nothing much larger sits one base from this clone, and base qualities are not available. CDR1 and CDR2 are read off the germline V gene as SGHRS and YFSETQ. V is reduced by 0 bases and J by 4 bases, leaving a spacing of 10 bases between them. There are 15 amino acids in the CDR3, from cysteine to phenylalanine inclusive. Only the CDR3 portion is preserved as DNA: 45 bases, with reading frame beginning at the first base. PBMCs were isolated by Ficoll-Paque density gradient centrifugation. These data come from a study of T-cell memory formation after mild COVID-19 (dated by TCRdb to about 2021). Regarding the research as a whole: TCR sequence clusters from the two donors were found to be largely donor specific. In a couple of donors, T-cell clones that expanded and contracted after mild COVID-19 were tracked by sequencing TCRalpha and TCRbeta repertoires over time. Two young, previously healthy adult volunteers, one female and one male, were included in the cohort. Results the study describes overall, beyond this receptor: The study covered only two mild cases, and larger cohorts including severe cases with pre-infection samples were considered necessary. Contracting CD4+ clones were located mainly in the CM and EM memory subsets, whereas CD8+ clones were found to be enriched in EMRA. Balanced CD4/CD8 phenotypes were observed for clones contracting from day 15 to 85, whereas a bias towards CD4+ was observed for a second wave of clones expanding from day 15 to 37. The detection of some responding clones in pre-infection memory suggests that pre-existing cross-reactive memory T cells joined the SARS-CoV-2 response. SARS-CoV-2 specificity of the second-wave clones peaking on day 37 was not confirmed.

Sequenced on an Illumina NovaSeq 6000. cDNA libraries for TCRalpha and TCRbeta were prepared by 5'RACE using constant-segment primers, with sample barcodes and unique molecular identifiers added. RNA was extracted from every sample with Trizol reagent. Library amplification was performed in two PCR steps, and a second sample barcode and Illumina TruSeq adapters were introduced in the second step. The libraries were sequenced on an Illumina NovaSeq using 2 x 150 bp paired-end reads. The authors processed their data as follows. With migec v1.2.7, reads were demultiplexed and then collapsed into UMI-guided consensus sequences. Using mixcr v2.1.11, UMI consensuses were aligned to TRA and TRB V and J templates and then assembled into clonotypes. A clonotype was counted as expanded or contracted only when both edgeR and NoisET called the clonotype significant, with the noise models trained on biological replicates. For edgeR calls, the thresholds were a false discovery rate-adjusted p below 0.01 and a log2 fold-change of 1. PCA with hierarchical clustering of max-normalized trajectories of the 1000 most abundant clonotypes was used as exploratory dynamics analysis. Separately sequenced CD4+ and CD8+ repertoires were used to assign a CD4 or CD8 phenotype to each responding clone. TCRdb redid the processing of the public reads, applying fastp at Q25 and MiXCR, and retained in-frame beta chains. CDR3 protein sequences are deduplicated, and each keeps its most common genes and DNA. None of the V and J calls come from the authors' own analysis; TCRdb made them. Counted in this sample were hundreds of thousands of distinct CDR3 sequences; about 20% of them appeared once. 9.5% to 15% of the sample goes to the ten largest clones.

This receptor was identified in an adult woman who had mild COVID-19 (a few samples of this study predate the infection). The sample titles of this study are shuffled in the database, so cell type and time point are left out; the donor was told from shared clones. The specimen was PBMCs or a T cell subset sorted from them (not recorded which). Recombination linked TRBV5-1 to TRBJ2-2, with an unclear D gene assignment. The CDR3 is CASSLERAITGELFF. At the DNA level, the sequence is TGCGCCAGCAGCTTGGAACGGGCAATCACCGGGGAGCTGTTTTTT.